This is a list of T cell receptor beta chains from one sample in a study of beta chain features in type 1 diabetes. Method: immunoSEQ multiplex PCR; TCRdb's copy keeps in-frame clones and lacks some. This sample yields about 660,000 clones, of which over 11% are seen a single time; 0.03% to 0.045% belongs to the top ten. The sample was naive CD4+ T cells from blood. The receptor source for this set is a man aged 18-30 years with type 1 diabetes. Each CDR3 is given with its conserved first and last residue. A D gene is named only where the DNA matches it firmly. Not every row has a clone size; where given, it reads once, few, many or a size class.

CASTPGTDTQYF | TGTGCCAGCACCCCGGGGACAGATACGCAGTATTTT | TRBV7-6 | - | - | TRBJ2-3
CASSQDLAGGQETQYF | TGCGCCAGCAGCCAAGATTTAGCGGGGGGACAAGAGACCCAGTACTTC | TRBV4-3 | TRBD2 | few | TRBJ2-5
CASSFGNLPSSGANVLTF | TGCGCCAGCAGCTTTGGCAACCTCCCGAGCTCTGGGGCCAACGTCCTGACTTTC | TRBV5-1 | - | - | TRBJ2-6
CASSLDLASGGYTF | TGTGCCAGCAGCTTAGATCTTGCTTCGGGGGGCTACACCTTC | TRBV7-9 | - | - | TRBJ1-2
CASSRTGFEQYF | TGTGCCAGCAGCAGGACAGGGTTTGAGCAGTACTTC | TRBV11-2 | TRBD1 | - | TRBJ2-7
CASSSGFSGANVLTF | TGTGCCAGCAGCTCAGGGTTTTCTGGGGCCAACGTCCTGACTTTC | TRBV5-6 | - | - | TRBJ2-6
CAWSSTGLNTEAFF | TGTGCCTGGAGTTCGACAGGGCTGAACACTGAAGCTTTCTTT | TRBV30 | TRBD1 | - | TRBJ1-1
CASSLESGNEQYF | TGCGCCAGCAGCCTGGAGTCGGGCAACGAGCAGTACTTC | TRBV4-1 | - | - | TRBJ2-7
CASTAGYLHEQYF | TGTGCCAGCACAGCGGGGTACCTCCACGAGCAGTACTTC | TRBV28 | TRBD2 | few | TRBJ2-7
CASSSTYYEQYF | TGTGCCAGCAGCTCCACTTACTACGAGCAGTACTTC | TRBV11-2 | - | - | TRBJ2-7
CASSRIPGGRVTQYF | TGTGCCAGCAGCCGTATTCCGGGGGGCAGGGTCACGCAGTATTTT | TRBV5-6 | - | few | TRBJ2-3
CASSARGVEETQYF | TGTGCCAGCAGCGCGCGGGGGGTTGAAGAGACCCAGTACTTC | TRBV9 | TRBD2 | - | TRBJ2-5
CAISETGQKADTQYF | TGTGCCATCAGTGAGACGGGCCAAAAAGCAGATACGCAGTATTTT | TRBV10-3 | - | - | TRBJ2-3
CASSLAWAGNTGELFF | TGTGCCAGCAGCTTAGCCTGGGCGGGGAACACCGGGGAGCTGTTTTTT | TRBV7-9 | - | - | TRBJ2-2
CAWMLGGSSYNSPLHF | TGTGCCTGGATGTTAGGGGGAAGCTCCTATAATTCACCCCTCCACTTT | TRBV30 | - | few | TRBJ1-6
CASRPGLFGTDTQYF | TGCGCCAGCCGGCCCGGATTATTTGGCACAGATACGCAGTATTTT | TRBV5-1 | - | - | TRBJ2-3
CASTSVGEGNTIYF | TGTGCCAGCACCTCGGTAGGGGAAGGAAACACCATATATTTT | TRBV6-1 | - | few | TRBJ1-3
CASSAEGLAGTGELFF | TGTGCCAGCAGCGCGGAGGGACTAGCGGGTACCGGGGAGCTGTTTTTT | TRBV9 | TRBD2 | - | TRBJ2-2
CASSSGLAGSTDTQYF | TGTGCCAGCAGCTCAGGATTAGCGGGTTCCACAGATACGCAGTATTTT | TRBV5-4 | TRBD2 | few | TRBJ2-3
CASSVGWVPTNSPLHF | TGTGCCAGCAGCGTAGGGTGGGTCCCAACTAATTCACCCCTCCACTTT | TRBV9 | - | few | TRBJ1-6
CAWSVGGGPYGYTF | TGTGCCTGGAGTGTAGGCGGGGGGCCCTATGGCTACACCTTC | TRBV30 | - | - | TRBJ1-2
CASSLSPRGYTF | TGTGCCAGCAGCTTGAGCCCCAGGGGCTACACCTTC | TRBV7-2 | - | few | TRBJ1-2
CAWSLMGANSNQPQHF | TGTGCCTGGAGTTTAATGGGAGCGAACAGCAATCAGCCCCAGCATTTT | TRBV30 | - | once | TRBJ1-5
CASRRDRVTGMNTEAFF | TGTGCCAGCAGACGAGACAGGGTCACGGGGATGAACACTGAAGCTTTCTTT | TRBV7-2 | TRBD1 | - | TRBJ1-1
CASMGRGGSEQFF | TGCGCCAGCATGGGACGGGGGGGCTCTGAGCAGTTCTTC | TRBV10-2 | TRBD2 | few | TRBJ2-1
CASSVVVWGEQFF | TGTGCCAGCAGCGTAGTCGTCTGGGGTGAGCAGTTCTTC | TRBV9 | - | few | TRBJ2-1
CSVASGGVPYEQYF | TGCAGCGTAGCCTCCGGGGGCGTCCCCTACGAGCAGTACTTC | TRBV29-1 | - | few | TRBJ2-7
CAWSPYSNQPQHF | TGTGCCTGGAGTCCCTACTCCAATCAGCCCCAGCATTTT | TRBV30 | - | few | TRBJ1-5
CASGRGNYGYTF | TGTGCCAGTGGACGGGGGAACTATGGCTACACCTTC | TRBV6-5 | - | - | TRBJ1-2
CASSLDSTYEQFF | TGTGCCAGTAGTCTCGACAGTACCTATGAGCAGTTCTTC | TRBV19 | - | - | TRBJ2-1
CASTINIGSYNEQFF | TGTGCCAGTACAATCAATATCGGGAGTTACAATGAGCAGTTCTTC | TRBV19 | - | few | TRBJ2-1
CASSFITGELFF | TGTGCCAGCAGCTTTATCACTGGGGAGCTGTTTTTT | TRBV7-2 | - | - | TRBJ2-2
CASSLSGAEDIQYF | TGCGCCAGCAGCTTGTCAGGGGCTGAGGACATTCAGTACTTC | TRBV5-1 | - | - | TRBJ2-4
CASSHLSGEGMAFGKPPPETQYF | TGCGCCAGCAGTCACCTTTCGGGGGAGGGTATGGCCTTTGGGAAGCCTCCCCCAGAGACCCAGTACTTC | TRBV23-1 | TRBD2 | - | TRBJ2-5
CASSQDQRQETQYF | TGCGCCAGCAGCCAAGATCAGCGACAAGAGACCCAGTACTTC | TRBV4-3 | - | few | TRBJ2-5
CASSEIERLEQFF | TGTGCCAGCAGTGAAATAGAGCGGCTGGAGCAGTTCTTC | TRBV6-1 | - | few | TRBJ2-1
CAWSSYYEQYF | TGTGCCTGGAGCTCCTATTACGAGCAGTACTTC | TRBV30 | - | few | TRBJ2-7
CASSYFLAVITDTQYF | TGTGCCAGCAGCTATTTCCTAGCGGTGATCACAGATACGCAGTATTTT | TRBV7-9 | TRBD2 | few | TRBJ2-3
CASSQVSGGQETQYF | TGCGCCAGCAGCCAAGTTTCGGGAGGGCAAGAGACCCAGTACTTC | TRBV4-1 | TRBD2 | - | TRBJ2-5
CASNMGQGIDEQYF | TGTGCCAGTAATATGGGACAGGGTATCGACGAGCAGTACTTC | TRBV19 | TRBD1 | few | TRBJ2-7
CASSESGRKGEQYF | TGTGCCAGCAGTGAAAGCGGGAGGAAGGGCGAGCAGTACTTC | TRBV2 | TRBD2 | - | TRBJ2-7
CAWSAGAASTDTQYF | TGTGCCTGGAGCGCCGGAGCGGCTAGCACAGATACGCAGTATTTT | TRBV30 | - | - | TRBJ2-3
CASSQGPPRQGYNEQFF | TGCGCCAGCAGCCAGGGTCCCCCCCGCCAGGGGTACAATGAGCAGTTCTTC | TRBV4-1 | - | - | TRBJ2-1
CASSLPPGEQYF | TGCGCCAGCAGCTTGCCCCCCGGGGAGCAGTACTTC | TRBV5-1 | - | - | TRBJ2-7
CASSPTGELFF | TGTGCCAGCAGTCCGACCGGGGAGCTGTTTTTT | TRBV2 | - | - | TRBJ2-2
CASSDLPGVGGTDTQYF | TGTGCCAGCAGTGATCTCCCAGGCGTTGGAGGCACAGATACGCAGTATTTT | TRBV25-1 | - | - | TRBJ2-3
CASSVLPRSDTQYF | TGTGCCAGCAGCGTACTCCCCCGGTCGGATACGCAGTATTTT | TRBV9 | - | few | TRBJ2-3
CASSIRGVGQYF | TGTGCCAGCAGTATACGAGGGGTAGGGCAGTATTTT | TRBV28 | - | few | TRBJ2-3
CSVVTGPGETQYF | TGCAGCGTTGTGACAGGCCCCGGGGAGACCCAGTACTTC | TRBV29-1 | - | few | TRBJ2-5
CASSLTPGRFAKNIQYF | TGTGCCAGCAGCTTAACCCCCGGACGGTTCGCCAAAAACATTCAGTACTTC | TRBV7-9 | - | few | TRBJ2-4
CAWSVGSYEQYF | TGTGCCTGGAGTGTAGGAAGCTACGAGCAGTACTTC | TRBV30 | - | - | TRBJ2-7
CASSEQPPGDTQYF | TGCGCCAGCAGTGAGCAACCCCCTGGGGACACCCAGTACTTC | TRBV10-2 | - | - | TRBJ2-5
CASSRSEYRETQYF | TGTGCCAGTAGTCGCAGTGAGTACCGAGAGACCCAGTACTTC | TRBV19 | - | - | TRBJ2-5
CSVIGQPYEQYF | TGCAGCGTCATAGGCCAGCCATACGAGCAGTACTTC | TRBV29-1 | - | - | TRBJ2-7
CASTSDMGLKDFF | TGTGCCAGCACCTCTGACATGGGGTTGAAGGATTTCTTT | TRBV11-2 | - | - | TRBJ1-1
CASSASTDTQYF | TGCGCCAGCAGTGCTAGCACAGATACGCAGTATTTT | TRBV10-1 | - | few | TRBJ2-3
CASSSEPVRGRGDTQYF | TGTGCTAGCAGCTCGGAACCTGTCAGGGGCCGGGGAGATACGCAGTATTTT | TRBV7-7 | - | - | TRBJ2-3
CATIPGRDDNEQFF | TGTGCCACCATCCCCGGAAGGGACGACAATGAGCAGTTCTTC | TRBV15 | - | - | TRBJ2-1